What follows is one TCR beta chain and its context. This entry is derived from a study of blood T cell repertoires in COVID-19. Across the study: Collection of acute and convalescent COVID-19 samples took place in the United States, Italy and Spain. Sources were T cells, B-cell-depleted T cells, or PBMCs; the material itself was cDNA or gDNA.

Clones were read by immunoSEQ multiplex PCR, and TCRdb kept only the in-frame ones, dropping some. The data hold around 92,000 clones, with roughly 84% observed a single time. V lost 5 bases and J lost 6; bases outside the gene matches: 5. This CDR3 has 13 residues. The receptor was derived from a woman in her sixties or seventies in a cohort sampled during active or convalescent COVID-19. The material sequenced was peripheral blood. The gene calls are TRBV12-3 or TRBV12-4 and TRBJ1-2; 8 bases fit TRBD1. The CDR3 nucleotides are TGTGCCAGCAGTCCCACAGGGGGGAATGGCTACACCTTC. Its translation is CASSPTGGNGYTF.